Below, 19 T cell receptor beta chains from the same sample are listed, as sequenced in a study of cytomegalovirus exposure and HLA in healthy donors. Use of 60 Vbeta and 13 Jbeta primers characterized the PCR. Produced via immunoSEQ multiplex PCR; TCRdb's table is partial and in-frame only. The sample has about 64,000 clones, under 85% seen once. Sequenced: PBMCs. The receptors here all came from a male donor in good health and CMV-seropositive.

CDR3 loop: CASSLRESWGYTF. Written as DNA, the CDR3 is TGTGCCAGCAGTTTACGGGAGAGTTGGGGCTACACCTTC. The J gene is TRBJ1-2, the V gene TRBV27, with unresolved D. CDR3 length: 13 residues. Germline V lookup: CDR1 MNHEY, CDR2 SMNVEV (reference sequence). Trimming stripped 2 bases from V and 8 bases from J, with 12 bases between.

The gene calls are TRBV7-6 and TRBJ2-1; the match to TRBD2 covers 9 bases. Germline trimming cut 1 base from V and 0 bases from J; bases unmatched to any gene: 7. Germline V gene data show CDR1 as SGHVS and CDR2 as FNYEAQ. The CDR3 is made up of 18 amino acids. The CDR3 sequence is CASSLGVAGASSYNEQFF. Here the CDR3 DNA reads TGTGCCAGCAGCTTAGGCGTAGCGGGGGCCAGCTCCTACAATGAGCAGTTCTTC.

The chain combines TRBV5-4 with TRBJ1-5, with D possibly being TRBD1 (5 bases). The CDR3 has 14 amino acids. Germline V CDR1 and CDR2: SGHNT, YYREEE (reference sequence). V lost 0 bases, J lost 5 bases, and 9 bases lay in between. CDR3: CASSLEGGDQPQHF. The CDR3 region has the DNA TGTGCCAGCAGCTTGGAGGGAGGGGATCAGCCCCAGCATTTT.

The chain has TRBV7-3 and TRBJ2-2, with a weak D call TRBD1 (6 bases). Trimming pared 5 bases from V and 1 base from J, leaving 8 bases between. The CDR3 is 14 amino acids. Germline CDR1 SGHTA, CDR2 FQGTGA. The CDR3 loop is CASSIQGNTGELFF. The CDR3 region has the DNA TGTGCCAGCAGCATACAGGGGAACACCGGGGAGCTGTTTTTT.

The V and J genes are TRBV7-9 and TRBJ1-1; possibly TRBD1 for D (5 bases). This CDR3 comprises 14 residues. The V gene lost 1 base and the J gene lost 4 bases, with 10 bases spanning the gap. Germline V gene data show CDR1 as SEHNR and CDR2 as FQNEAQ (reference sequence). Written as DNA, the CDR3 is TGTGCCAGCAGCTTAGTCACAGGTGCCACTGAAGCTTTCTTT. This codes for CASSLVTGATEAFF.

V gene TRBV2 combines with J gene TRBJ2-4; 11 bases are a match to TRBD2. V lost 3 bases, J lost 7 bases, and 2 bases stayed unmatched. CDR3 size: 14 residues. Germline-derived CDR1 and CDR2 are SNHLY and FYNNEI. CDR3 coding DNA: TGTGCCAGCAGTGATAGCGGGGGGGGGAACATTCAGTACTTC. The encoded protein is CASSDSGGGNIQYF.

V usage is TRBV18 and J usage is TRBJ2-1, with 7 nucleotides matching TRBD2. Trimming took 9 bases from V and 7 from J; bases not matched to a gene: 12. Germline assignment: CDR1 KGHSH and CDR2 LQKENI. The CDR3 runs to 14 residues. For the CDR3, the DNA is TGTGCCAGTTACCCTGGGGCTAGCGGAAATGAGCAGTTCTTC. Encoded protein: CASYPGASGNEQFF.

The genes are TRBV7-9 and TRBJ1-2, with TRBD1 matching 9 bases. The J segment lost 0 bases and the V segment lost 10 bases, leaving 6 bases of the junction unmatched. Germline assignment: CDR1 SEHNR and CDR2 FQNEAQ (reference sequence). This CDR3 comprises 14 residues. In nucleotides, the CDR3 is TGTGCCACCGACAGGGGGAGGGCTAACTATGGCTACACCTTC. This gives the protein CATDRGRANYGYTF. Full variable domain (outside the CDR3, taken from reference TRBV7-9 and TRBJ1-2): DTGVSQNPRHKITKRGQNVTFRCDPISEHNRLYWYRQTLGQGPEFLTYFQNEAQLEKSRLLSDRFSAERPKGSFSTLEIQRTEQGDSAMYLCATDRGRANYGYTFGSGTRLTVV.

Only one count was recorded for this clone. The rearrangement joins TRBV28 to TRBJ1-1, with D perhaps TRBD1 (6 bases). Germline values: CDR1 MDHEN, CDR2 SYDVKM. The CDR3 is 13 residues long. The V end lost 7 bases, the J end lost 1 base, and 10 bases lay between the germline ends. The CDR3 bases are TGTGCCAGCAAACTGACAGGGAACACTGAAGCTTTCTTT. This sequence encodes CASKLTGNTEAFF.

This chain connects TRBV4-3 to TRBJ2-5, with D perhaps matching TRBD1 (5 bases). Trimming took 3 bases from V and 0 from J, leaving 14 bases between them. The CDR3 loop spans 16 amino acids. Germline CDR1 LGHNA, CDR2 YSLEER. The CDR3 DNA follows: TGCGCCAGCAGCCAGAAGAGCAACAGGTACCAAGAGACCCAGTACTTC. It yields the protein CASSQKSNRYQETQYF.

The J gene is TRBJ2-2, the V gene TRBV19, with a tentative D call TRBD2 (7 bases). Looked up from germline, CDR1 is LNHDA and CDR2 is SQIVND (reference sequence). Trimming removed 1 base at V and 4 bases at J, with 19 bases between. The CDR3 has 18 amino acids. In DNA form, the CDR3 reads TGTGCCAGTAGTATAGTGGGGATGGGGGGGGGCCTCACCGGGGAGCTGTTTTTT. Amino acid sequence: CASSIVGMGGGLTGELFF.

The rearrangement joins TRBV7-9 to TRBJ1-2; TRBD1 aligns across 9 bases. Per germline, CDR1 SEHNR and CDR2 FQNEAQ (reference sequence). V dropped 3 bases and J dropped 0; count of bases not matched to a gene: 5. The CDR3 consists of 16 residues. Here the CDR3 reads CASSFGQGPPNYGYTF. The CDR3 DNA reads TGTGCCAGCAGCTTCGGACAGGGGCCGCCTAACTATGGCTACACCTTC. The variable domain in full, with the rest retrieved from reference TRBV7-9 and TRBJ1-2, is DTGVSQNPRHKITKRGQNVTFRCDPISEHNRLYWYRQTLGQGPEFLTYFQNEAQLEKSRLLSDRFSAERPKGSFSTLEIQRTEQGDSAMYLCASSFGQGPPNYGYTFGSGTRLTVV.

The gene calls are TRBV6-5 and TRBJ1-2; D is perhaps TRBD1 (6 bases). V gave up 5 bases and J gave up 8 bases, with 18 bases separating them. Germline CDR1 is MNHEY and CDR2 is SVGAGI. The CDR3 has 14 amino acids. CDR3: CASSTLQGGKGYTF. CDR3 bases: TGTGCCAGCAGTACATTACAGGGCGGTAAAGGCTACACCTTC.

The gene calls are TRBV2 and TRBJ1-3; 9 positions match TRBD1. Germline V gene data show CDR1 as SNHLY and CDR2 as FYNNEI. This CDR3 region has 15 residues. V gave up 8 bases and J gave up 0 bases; unmatched junction bases: 5. The CDR3 DNA is TGTGCCAGCCGGGACAGGGCCAACTCTGGAAACACCATATATTTT. This codes for CASRDRANSGNTIYF.

This clone was observed a handful of times. V is TRBV19 and J is TRBJ1-1; 10 positions agree with TRBD1. CDR1 LNHDA and CDR2 SQIVND come from the germline V gene (reference sequence). The CDR3 is 15 amino acids. Trimming at V came to 7 bases and at J to 7 bases, leaving 12 bases not matched to a gene. The CDR3 loop is CASTATGTGAHEAFF. The CDR3 nucleotides are TGTGCCAGTACCGCGACCGGGACAGGGGCCCATGAAGCTTTCTTT. The full variable domain, its missing parts supplied by reference TRBV19 and TRBJ1-1, is DGGITQSPKYLFRKEGQNVTLSCEQNLNHDAMYWYRQDPGQGLRLIYYSQIVNDFQKGDIAEGYSVSREKKESFPLTVTSAQKNPTAFYLCASTATGTGAHEAFFGQGTRLTVV.

The V gene is TRBV15, the J gene TRBJ2-6; D gene uncertain. CDR1 is LNHNV, CDR2 YYDKDF, per germline (reference sequence). The CDR3 extends over 15 amino acids. Trimming took off 1 base at V and 3 bases at J, with 7 bases between the two ends. The CDR3 sequence is CATSRAGSGANVLTF. The DNA for the CDR3 is TGTGCCACCAGCAGAGCTGGTAGTGGGGCCAACGTCCTGACTTTC.

The chain is built from TRBV10-2 and TRBJ2-5; TRBD1 matches 11 bases. The CDR3 spans 22 residues. V was clipped by 3 bases and J by 1 base; unmatched bases: 22. Germline lookup yields CDR1 WSHSY and CDR2 SAAADI. The CDR3 region has the DNA TGCGCCAGCAGTGAATCGTATCTGGGGACAGGGGGGATCGATTCCGTCCAAGAGACCCAGTACTTC. Encoded protein: CASSESYLGTGGIDSVQETQYF.

The genes are TRBV4-2 and TRBJ2-5; D not resolved. Trimming took 3 bases from V and 3 from J, leaving 11 bases between them. Germline assignment: CDR1 LGHNA and CDR2 YNFKEQ. The CDR3 is 14 amino acids. The CDR3 loop is CASSQDDTEETQYF. CDR3 sequence (DNA): TGTGCCAGCAGCCAGGATGATACAGAAGAGACCCAGTACTTC.

The chain carries TRBV7-2 and TRBJ1-6; D not certain. Trimming cost V 7 bases and J 0 bases, with 13 bases left between them. This CDR3 is 16 amino acids long. Germline V gene sequence: CDR1 SGHTA, CDR2 FQGNSA. CDR3: CASTPGGSSYNSPLHF. In DNA form, the CDR3 reads TGTGCCAGCACCCCTGGAGGGAGCTCCTATAATTCACCCCTCCACTTT.